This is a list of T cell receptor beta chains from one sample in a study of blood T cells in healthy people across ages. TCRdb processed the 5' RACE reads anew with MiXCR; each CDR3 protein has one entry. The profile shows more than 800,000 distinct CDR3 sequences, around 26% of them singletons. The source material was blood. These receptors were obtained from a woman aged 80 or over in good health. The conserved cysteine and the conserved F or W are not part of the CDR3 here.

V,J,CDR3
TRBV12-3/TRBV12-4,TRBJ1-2,ASSLSQAGYT
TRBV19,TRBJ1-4,ASTPPTSGKLI
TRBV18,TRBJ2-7,ASSQQGKEQY
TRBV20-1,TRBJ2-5,SARVPEQETQY
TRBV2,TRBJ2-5,ASSETRGLYQETQY
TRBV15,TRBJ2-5,ATSRGPKETQY
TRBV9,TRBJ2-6,ASSVEIRGLAGANVLT
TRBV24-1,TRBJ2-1,ATSGLAGVSYNEQF
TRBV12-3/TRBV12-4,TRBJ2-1,ASSSGRASYNEQF
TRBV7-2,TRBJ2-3,ASSPRRVTSTDTQY
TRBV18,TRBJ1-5,ASCRDGDQPQH
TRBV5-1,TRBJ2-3,ASSLVRGSGTDTQY